This TCR beta chain is drawn from a study of breast tumors, draining lymph nodes, adjacent tissues. In regard to this clonotype: Its antigen is unknown.

Whole-study results and caveats: The data were judged consistent with most tumor T cells coming from lymph node and expanding in tumor. Tumor T cell lymph node origin was a supported hypothesis, not proven. Tumors had less TCR diversity than lymph nodes, more than nontumor tissue. Luminal-like breast cancer showed significantly higher tumor–nontumor repertoire similarity than basal-like.

Samples came from axillary lymph nodes draining the breast cancer. TCRdb called the multiplex PCR reads again in MiXCR, with one record for every CDR3 protein. This table has roughly 260,000 distinct CDR3 sequences, around 30% appearing once. Looked up from germline, CDR1 is SGHNT and CDR2 is YYREEE (reference sequence). This CDR3 region has 14 residues. The V end lost 4 bases, the J end lost 7 bases, and 18 bases lay between the germline ends. Sequenced input: axillary lymph node tissue. This receptor was obtained from a female donor with breast cancer. Some clones in this sample may be carry-over from other donors' samples. V is TRBV5-4 and J is TRBJ2-7; perhaps TRBD1 as D (7 bases). CDR3 bases: TGTGCCAGCAGCCCCCCGAGGCAGGGGGGAGAGCAGTACTTC. It encodes CASSPPRQGGEQYF.